This T cell receptor beta chain was recorded in a study of cytomegalovirus exposure and HLA in healthy donors. Study information: The 120 validation repertoires, a later analysis reported, used the same platform as the 600 to 850 repertoires from the first cohort. General study findings and limits: A few CMV-associated chains were confirmed in vitro to be specific for CMV antigens. Per published reports, the classifier diagnosed cytomegalovirus status with high specificity and sensitivity. The study listed about 150 cytomegalovirus-associated TCR beta chains.

Concerning this clone itself: Its antigen is not identified.

Profiled with immunoSEQ multiplex PCR; TCRdb holds only in-frame clones, not every one. The sample shows roughly 150,000 clones, nearly 90% of them seen only once. Trimming cost V 4 bases and J 1 base, with 14 bases left between them. The germline gives CDR1 MDHEN, CDR2 SYDVKM. The CDR3 totals 15 residues. Source material: PBMCs. The rearrangement joins TRBV28 to TRBJ2-7, with D possibly TRBD1 on 6 matching bases. The TCR comes from a woman younger than 30 in good health and CMV-seropositive. CDR3 coding DNA: TGTGCCAGCAGTTACCCCAGGGGAAAGTCCTACGAGCAGTACTTC. It is translated as CASSYPRGKSYEQYF.